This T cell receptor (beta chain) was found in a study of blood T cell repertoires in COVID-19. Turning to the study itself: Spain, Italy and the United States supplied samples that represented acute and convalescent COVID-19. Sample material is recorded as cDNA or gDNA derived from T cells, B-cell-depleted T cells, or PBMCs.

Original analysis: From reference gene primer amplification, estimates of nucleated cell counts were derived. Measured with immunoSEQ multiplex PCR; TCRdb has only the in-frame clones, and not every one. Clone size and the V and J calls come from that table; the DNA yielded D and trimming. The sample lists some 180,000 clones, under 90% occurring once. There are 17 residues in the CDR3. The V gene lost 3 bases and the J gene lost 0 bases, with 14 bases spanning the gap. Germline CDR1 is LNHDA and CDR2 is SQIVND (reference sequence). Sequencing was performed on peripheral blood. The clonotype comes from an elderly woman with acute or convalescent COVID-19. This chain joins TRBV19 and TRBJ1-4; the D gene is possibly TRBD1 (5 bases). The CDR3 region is CASSMVAGTATNEKLFF. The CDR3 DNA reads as TGTGCCAGTAGTATGGTAGCGGGGACTGCAACTAATGAAAAACTGTTTTTT.